Described below is a single T cell receptor beta chain sequence and its context. The table came from immunoSEQ multiplex PCR; TCRdb's copy has only in-frame clones and leaves some out. The profile shows more than 200,000 clones, 75% to 90% of them singletons. The data were obtained in a study of blood T cell repertoires in COVID-19. Study in general: Nucleic acid was either cDNA or gDNA, and it came from T cells, B-cell-depleted T cells, or PBMCs.

Germline assignment: CDR1 SGHTA and CDR2 FQGNSA. This CDR3 is 13 amino acids long. V was clipped by 3 bases and J by 3 bases; unmatched bases: 1. The clonotype originates from a woman aged 70-85 years with active or convalescent COVID-19. The V and J genes are TRBV7-2 and TRBJ1-1, with 7 bases matching TRBD1. Sequenced: peripheral blood. The CDR3 here is CASSFGQDTEAFF. In DNA form, the CDR3 reads TGTGCCAGCAGCTTTGGACAGGACACTGAAGCTTTCTTT.